This T cell receptor (beta chain) was recorded in a study of blood T cell repertoires in COVID-19. For the study at large: COVID-19 samples from acute and convalescent phases originated in the United States, Italy and Spain. T cells, B-cell-depleted T cells, or PBMCs provided the cDNA or gDNA that served as material.

Per the original data handling: Nucleated cell number was recorded as an estimate derived from reference gene primer amplification. Repertoires were generated with immunoSEQ multiplex PCR, while TCRdb's copy carries only in-frame clones and drops some. V and J calls and clone size come straight from that table; D and trimming were deduced from the DNA. The profile covers about 300,000 clones, with 85% appearing a single time and 13% taken by the ten largest. Trimming left V 5 bases short and J 7 bases short, with 17 bases between. This CDR3 comprises 14 residues. The germline CDR1 and CDR2 sequences are MNHEY and SVGAGI.

V and J are TRBV6-5 and TRBJ1-2; D ambiguous. The source of this sequence is a human donor in a cohort sampled during active COVID-19. Sequencing used peripheral blood. DNA of the CDR3: TGTGCCAGCAGTCTTGAGCGGGGATCCTTTGGCTACACCTTC. Protein product: CASSLERGSFGYTF.